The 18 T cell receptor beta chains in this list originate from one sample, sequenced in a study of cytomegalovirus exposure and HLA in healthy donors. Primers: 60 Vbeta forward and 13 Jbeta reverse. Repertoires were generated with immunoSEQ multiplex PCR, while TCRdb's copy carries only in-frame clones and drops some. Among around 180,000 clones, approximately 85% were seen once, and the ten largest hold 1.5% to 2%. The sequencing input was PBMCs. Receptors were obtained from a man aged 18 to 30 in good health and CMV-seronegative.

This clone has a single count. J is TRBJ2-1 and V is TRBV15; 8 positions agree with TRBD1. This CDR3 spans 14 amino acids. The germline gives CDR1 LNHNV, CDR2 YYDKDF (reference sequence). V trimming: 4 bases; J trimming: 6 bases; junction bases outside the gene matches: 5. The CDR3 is CATSTTGEVNEQFF. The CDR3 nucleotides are TGTGCCACCAGCACGACAGGGGAGGTCAATGAGCAGTTCTTC.

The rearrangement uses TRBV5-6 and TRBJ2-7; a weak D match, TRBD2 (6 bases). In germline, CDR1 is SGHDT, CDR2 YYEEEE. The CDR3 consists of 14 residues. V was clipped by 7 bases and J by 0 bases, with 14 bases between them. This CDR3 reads CASSWGGTSYEQYF. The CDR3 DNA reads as TGTGCCAGCTCATGGGGCGGGACCTCCTACGAGCAGTACTTC.

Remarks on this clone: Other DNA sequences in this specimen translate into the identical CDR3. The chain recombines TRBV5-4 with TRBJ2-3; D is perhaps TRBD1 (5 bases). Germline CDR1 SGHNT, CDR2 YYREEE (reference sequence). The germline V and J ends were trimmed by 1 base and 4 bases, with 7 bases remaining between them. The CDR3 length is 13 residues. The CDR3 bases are TGTGCCAGCAGCTTGATGGGGCCAGATACGCAGTATTTT. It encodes CASSLMGPDTQYF.

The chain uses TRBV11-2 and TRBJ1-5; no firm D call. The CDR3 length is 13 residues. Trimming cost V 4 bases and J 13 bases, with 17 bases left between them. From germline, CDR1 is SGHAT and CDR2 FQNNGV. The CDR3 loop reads CASSSTGLFGQHF. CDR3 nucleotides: TGTGCCAGCAGCTCGACCGGACTCTTCGGGCAGCATTTT. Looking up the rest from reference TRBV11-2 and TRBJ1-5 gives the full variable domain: EAGVAQSPRYKIIEKRQSVAFWCNPISGHATLYWYQQILGQGPKLLIQFQNNGVVDDSQLPKDRFSAERLKGVDSTLKIQPAKLEDSAVYLCASSSTGLFGQHFGDGTRLSIL.

The CDR3: CASSPGLAAPREQYF. CDR3 DNA: TGTGCCAGCAGCCCAGGACTAGCGGCCCCCCGGGAGCAGTACTTC. The chain recombines TRBV4-2 with TRBJ2-7; 10 bases fit TRBD2. The germline V gene encodes CDR1 LGHNA and CDR2 YNFKEQ. After removal of 4 bases from V and 7 bases from J, the junction contained 10 bases not matched to a gene. The CDR3 length is 15 residues.

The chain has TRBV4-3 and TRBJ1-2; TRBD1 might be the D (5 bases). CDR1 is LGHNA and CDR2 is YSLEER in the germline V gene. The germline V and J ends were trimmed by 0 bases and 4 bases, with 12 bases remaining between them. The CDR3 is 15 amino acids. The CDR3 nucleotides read TGCGCCAGCAGCCAAGAAGGCAGGGCTTTCTATGGCTACACCTTC. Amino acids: CASSQEGRAFYGYTF.

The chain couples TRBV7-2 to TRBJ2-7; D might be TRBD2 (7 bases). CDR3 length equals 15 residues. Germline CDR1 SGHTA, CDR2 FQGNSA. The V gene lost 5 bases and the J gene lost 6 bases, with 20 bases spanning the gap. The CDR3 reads CASSRGAVGGREQYF. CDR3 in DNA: TGTGCCAGCAGCCGAGGGGCGGTGGGGGGGCGCGAGCAGTACTTC.

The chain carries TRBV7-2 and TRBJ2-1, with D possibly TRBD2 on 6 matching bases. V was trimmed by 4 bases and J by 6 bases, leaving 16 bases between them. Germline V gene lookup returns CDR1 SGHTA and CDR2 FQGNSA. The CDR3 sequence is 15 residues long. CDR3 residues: CASSSGRGLLNEQFF. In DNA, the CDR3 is TGTGCCAGCAGCTCTGGGCGGGGCCTACTCAATGAGCAGTTCTTC.

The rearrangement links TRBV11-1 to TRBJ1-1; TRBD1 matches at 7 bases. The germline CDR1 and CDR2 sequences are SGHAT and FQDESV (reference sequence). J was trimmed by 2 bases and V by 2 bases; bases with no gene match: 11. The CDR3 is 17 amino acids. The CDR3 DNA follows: TGTGCCAGCAGCTTATCCTTCGGGGCAGGGGGTAACACTGAAGCTTTCTTT. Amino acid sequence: CASSLSFGAGGNTEAFF.

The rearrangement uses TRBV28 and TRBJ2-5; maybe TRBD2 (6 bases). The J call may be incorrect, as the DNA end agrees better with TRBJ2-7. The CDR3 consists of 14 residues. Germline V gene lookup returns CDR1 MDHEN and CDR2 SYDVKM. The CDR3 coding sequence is TGTGCCAGCAGTCCCCGTAGCGGTCGCTACGAGCAGTACTTC. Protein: CASSPRSGRYEQYF.

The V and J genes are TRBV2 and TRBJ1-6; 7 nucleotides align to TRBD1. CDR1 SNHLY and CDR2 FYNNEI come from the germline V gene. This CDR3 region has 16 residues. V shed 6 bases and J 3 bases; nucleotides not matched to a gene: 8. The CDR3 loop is CASRWVRDSYNSPLHF. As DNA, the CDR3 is TGTGCCAGCAGGTGGGTCCGGGACAGCTATAATTCACCCCTCCACTTT.

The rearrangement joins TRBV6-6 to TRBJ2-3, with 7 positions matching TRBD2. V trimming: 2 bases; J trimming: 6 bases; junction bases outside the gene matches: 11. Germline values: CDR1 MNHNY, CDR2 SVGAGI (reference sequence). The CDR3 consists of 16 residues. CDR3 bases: TGTGCCAGCAGTTACAACATAGCGGGTGGGTACGATACGCAGTATTTT. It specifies CASSYNIAGGYDTQYF.

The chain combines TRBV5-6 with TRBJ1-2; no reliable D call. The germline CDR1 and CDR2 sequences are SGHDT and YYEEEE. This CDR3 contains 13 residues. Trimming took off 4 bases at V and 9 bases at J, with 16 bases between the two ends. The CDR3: CASSLEVRGSYTF. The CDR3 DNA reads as TGTGCCAGCAGCCTGGAAGTCCGGGGAAGCTACACCTTC.

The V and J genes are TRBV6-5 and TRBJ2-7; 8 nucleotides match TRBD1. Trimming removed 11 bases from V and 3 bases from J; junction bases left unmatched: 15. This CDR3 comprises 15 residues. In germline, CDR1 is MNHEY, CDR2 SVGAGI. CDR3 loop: CAVASKTGGSYEQYF. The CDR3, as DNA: TGTGCCGTTGCCTCAAAAACAGGGGGAAGCTACGAGCAGTACTTC.

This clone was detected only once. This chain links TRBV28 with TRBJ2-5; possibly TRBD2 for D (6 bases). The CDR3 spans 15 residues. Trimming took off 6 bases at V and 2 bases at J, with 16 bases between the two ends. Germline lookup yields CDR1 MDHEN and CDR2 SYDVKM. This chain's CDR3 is CASRTTGLTQETQYF. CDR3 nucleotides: TGTGCCAGCAGAACTACGGGACTTACACAAGAGACCCAGTACTTC.

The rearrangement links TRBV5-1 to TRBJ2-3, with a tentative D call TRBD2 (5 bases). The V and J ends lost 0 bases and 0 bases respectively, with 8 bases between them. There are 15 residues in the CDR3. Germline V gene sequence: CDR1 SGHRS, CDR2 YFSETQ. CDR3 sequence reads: CASSLARASTDTQYF. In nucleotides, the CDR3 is TGCGCCAGCAGCTTGGCGAGGGCTAGCACAGATACGCAGTATTTT.

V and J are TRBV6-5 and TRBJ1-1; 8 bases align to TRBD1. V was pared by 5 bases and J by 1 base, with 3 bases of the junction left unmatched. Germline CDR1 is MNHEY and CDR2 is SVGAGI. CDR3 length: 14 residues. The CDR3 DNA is TGTGCCAGCAGTACAGGACAGGGGAACACTGAAGCTTTCTTT. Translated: CASSTGQGNTEAFF.

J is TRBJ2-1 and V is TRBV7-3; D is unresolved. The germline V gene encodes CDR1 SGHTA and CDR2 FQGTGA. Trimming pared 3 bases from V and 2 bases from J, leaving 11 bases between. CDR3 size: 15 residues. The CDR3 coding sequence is TGTGCCAGCAGCTTTGGTGTTACGGCCTACAATGAGCAGTTCTTC. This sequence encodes CASSFGVTAYNEQFF.